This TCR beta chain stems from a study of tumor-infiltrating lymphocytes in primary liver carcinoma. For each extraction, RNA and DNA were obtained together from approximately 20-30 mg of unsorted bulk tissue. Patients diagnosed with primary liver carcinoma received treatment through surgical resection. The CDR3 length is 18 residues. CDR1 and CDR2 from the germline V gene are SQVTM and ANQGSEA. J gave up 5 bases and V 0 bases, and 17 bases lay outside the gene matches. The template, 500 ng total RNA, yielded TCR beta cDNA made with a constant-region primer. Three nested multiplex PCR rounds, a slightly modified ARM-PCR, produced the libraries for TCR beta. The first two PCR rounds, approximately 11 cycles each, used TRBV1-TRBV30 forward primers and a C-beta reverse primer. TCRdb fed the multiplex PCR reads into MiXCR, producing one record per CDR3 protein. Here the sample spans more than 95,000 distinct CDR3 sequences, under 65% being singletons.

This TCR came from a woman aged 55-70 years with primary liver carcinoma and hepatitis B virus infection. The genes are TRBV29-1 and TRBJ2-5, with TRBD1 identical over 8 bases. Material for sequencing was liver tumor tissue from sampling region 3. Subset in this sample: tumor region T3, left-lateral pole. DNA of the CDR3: TGCAGCGTTGAAGATACGTGTCAAAGGACAGGGTGGATGGAGACCCAGTACTTC. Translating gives CSVEDTCQRTGWMETQYF.